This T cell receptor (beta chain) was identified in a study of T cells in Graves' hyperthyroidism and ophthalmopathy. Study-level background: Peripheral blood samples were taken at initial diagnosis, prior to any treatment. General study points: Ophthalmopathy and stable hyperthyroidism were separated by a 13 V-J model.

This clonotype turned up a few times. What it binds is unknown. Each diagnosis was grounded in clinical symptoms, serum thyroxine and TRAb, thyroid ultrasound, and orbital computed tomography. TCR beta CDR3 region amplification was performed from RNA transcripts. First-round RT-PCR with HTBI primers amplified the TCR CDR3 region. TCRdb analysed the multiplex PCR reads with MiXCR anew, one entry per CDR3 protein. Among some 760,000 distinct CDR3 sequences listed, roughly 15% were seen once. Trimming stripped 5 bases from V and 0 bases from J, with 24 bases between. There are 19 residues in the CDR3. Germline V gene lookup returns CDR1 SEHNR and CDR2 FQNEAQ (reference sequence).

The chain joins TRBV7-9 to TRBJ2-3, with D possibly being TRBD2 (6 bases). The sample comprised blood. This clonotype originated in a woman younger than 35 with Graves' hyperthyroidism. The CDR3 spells CASSGESGGDRVSTDTQYF. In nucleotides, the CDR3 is TGTGCCAGCAGCGGGGAGTCTGGCGGGGATAGGGTGAGCACAGATACGCAGTATTTT.